The clone carrying this TCR beta chain was seen only once. What it binds is not known. The donors, aged roughly 6 to 95, were healthy Caucasians from Russia. This sample is part of a study of blood T cells in healthy people across ages. A second PCR, run for about 6 to 12 cycles, used a sample-barcoded 5' primer plus a J-beta primer mix. In TCRdb, the 5' RACE reads were re-called with MiXCR into one record per CDR3 protein. This sample carries about 900,000 distinct CDR3 sequences, less than 80% of them seen once, and the ten largest clones take about a quarter. The study's findings and limits: Long-lived and aged donors differed, with more naive CD4+ cells and higher diversity in the long-lived. Diversity of TCR beta per million T cells declined in a roughly linear way with age.

The germline gives CDR1 ENHRY, CDR2 SYGVKD. The CDR3 runs to 14 residues. Germline trimming cut 6 bases from V and 5 bases from J; bases unmatched to any gene: 4. Sequencing was done on a sample of blood. This chain connects TRBV10-3 to TRBJ2-3; TRBD2 matches 11 bases. The TCR was taken from a man under 40 in good health. The CDR3 sequence: CAIRGLAVGDTQYF. DNA for the CDR3: TGTGCCATCAGGGGACTAGCGGTGGGAGATACGCAGTATTTT.